This T cell receptor (beta chain) came from a study of OX40 agonist ivuxolimab in advanced cancers. The CDR3 loop spans 12 amino acids. With 7 bases removed from V and 6 bases from J, the gap between germline ends came to 15 bases. Germline CDR1 reads SQVTM; CDR2 reads ANQGSEA. The table came from immunoSEQ multiplex PCR; TCRdb's copy has only in-frame clones and leaves some out. The sample carries tens of thousands of clones, 85% to 90% recorded once. The sequences come from CD4+ or CD8+ T cells sorted from blood, collected in a trial of the OX40 agonist ivuxolimab. This rearrangement joins TRBV29-1 to TRBJ1-1; a possible D gene is TRBD1 (6 bases). The TCR was taken from an adult with an advanced solid tumor such as melanoma, head and neck, liver or kidney cancer. This CDR3 is CSAKTGSAEAFF. For the CDR3, the DNA is TGCAGCGCAAAGACAGGCTCGGCTGAAGCTTTCTTT.